The entry below describes one T cell receptor beta chain. This sample was included in a study of OX40 agonist ivuxolimab in advanced cancers. Libraries were prepared by immunoSEQ multiplex PCR; TCRdb keeps only in-frame clonotypes and omits some of them. The sample has 70,000 or so clones, 80% to 90% seen once. The CDR3 contains 16 residues. Trimming removed 3 bases from V and 4 bases from J, with 16 bases in between. From germline, CDR1 is MDHEN and CDR2 SYDVKM. Sequences were derived from CD4+ or CD8+ T cells sorted from blood, sampled in a trial of the OX40 agonist ivuxolimab. The gene calls are TRBV28 and TRBJ2-1; D gene unclear. This receptor was taken from an adult with an advanced solid tumor such as melanoma, head and neck, liver or kidney cancer. The CDR3 sequence: CASSFSLGDVYNEQFF. DNA for the CDR3: TGTGCCAGCAGTTTTAGTCTAGGAGATGTATACAATGAGCAGTTCTTC.